The 23 T cell receptor beta chains in this list originate from one sample, sequenced in a study of long-term antiretroviral therapy in people with HIV. The immunoSEQ assay was v3.0, run at survey level. Sequencing used immunoSEQ multiplex PCR; TCRdb keeps in-frame clones, though not all of them. The sample lists 20,000 to 30,000 clones; 85% were seen once. Material: unsorted PBMCs, obtained 2.3 years after starting antiretroviral therapy. These receptors all stem from a middle-aged man with HIV.

The chain recombines TRBV7-3 with TRBJ2-5; 12 positions agree with TRBD1. From germline, CDR1 is SGHTA and CDR2 FQGTGA. Trimming took 8 bases from V and 4 from J; bases not matched to a gene: 14. The CDR3 runs to 17 residues. CDR3 DNA: TGTGCCAGCCCCCGGGGCCCGGGACAGGGGGCGTCAGAGACCCAGTACTTC. Protein: CASPRGPGQGASETQYF.

V gene TRBV10-3 combines with J gene TRBJ1-1; possibly TRBD1 for D (6 bases). Germline V gene data show CDR1 as ENHRY and CDR2 as SYGVKD. The V gene lost 1 base and the J gene lost 4 bases, with 13 bases spanning the gap. The CDR3 totals 15 residues. CDR3: CAISELQGPGTEAFF. CDR3 DNA: TGTGCCATCAGTGAGTTACAGGGTCCGGGCACTGAAGCTTTCTTT.

The chain carries TRBV7-6 and TRBJ1-1, with D maybe TRBD1 (5 bases). The CDR3 consists of 15 residues. Germline-derived CDR1 and CDR2 are SGHVS and FNYEAQ. V was shortened by 5 bases and J by 0 bases, with 13 bases between the two germline ends. This CDR3 is CASSPAGWVNTEAFF. CDR3 nucleotides: TGTGCCAGCAGCCCCGCAGGGTGGGTGAACACTGAAGCTTTCTTT.

This clone appeared a single time. This chain joins TRBV28 and TRBJ2-7; 8 bases agree with TRBD1. This CDR3 region has 13 residues. The germline V gene has CDR1 MDHEN and CDR2 SYDVKM. The V segment lost 8 bases and the J segment 0 bases; nucleotides outside the gene matches: 3. CDR3 loop: CASGDRTSYEQYF. Here the CDR3 DNA reads TGTGCCAGCGGGGACAGGACCTCCTACGAGCAGTACTTC. The entire variable domain, with the rest obtained from reference TRBV28 and TRBJ2-7, is as follows: DVKVTQSSRYLVKRTGEKVFLECVQDMDHENMFWYRQDPGLGLRLIYFSYDVKMKEKGDIPEGYSVSREKKERFSLILESASTNQTSMYLCASGDRTSYEQYFGPGTRLTVT.

The V and J genes are TRBV29-1 and TRBJ1-1; 7 bases line up with TRBD1. The CDR3 length is 14 residues. Germline V gives CDR1 SQVTM, CDR2 ANQGSEA. The V and J ends lost 7 bases and 1 base, in that order; junction bases with no gene match: 9. The CDR3 DNA follows: TGCAGCGCGGCGGACAGGCACAAGAACACTGAAGCTTTCTTT. Protein product: CSAADRHKNTEAFF.

V usage is TRBV6-1 and J usage is TRBJ2-2, with 11 positions matching TRBD1. Germline trimming cut 2 bases from V and 7 bases from J; bases unmatched to any gene: 3. This CDR3 region has 15 residues. Germline assignment: CDR1 MNHNS and CDR2 SASEGT. The CDR3 coding sequence is TGTGCCAGCAGTGAATGGACAGGGGGCCACGGGGAGCTGTTTTTT. Its protein is CASSEWTGGHGELFF.

The chain employs TRBV2 and TRBJ1-4, with a weak D call TRBD1 (5 bases). The ends were cut back, 8 bases at V and 6 bases at J, with 13 bases in the middle. The CDR3 covers 13 residues. From germline, CDR1 is SNHLY and CDR2 FYNNEI. This CDR3 is CASGRDGDEKLFF. The CDR3 DNA reads TGTGCCAGCGGCCGGGACGGAGATGAAAAACTGTTTTTT.

The V call is TRBV2, the J call TRBJ2-2; D is tentatively TRBD1 or TRBD2 (5 bases each). Trimming cost V 6 bases and J 4 bases, with 12 bases left between them. This CDR3 comprises 14 residues. Germline V gene lookup returns CDR1 SNHLY and CDR2 FYNNEI. The CDR3, as DNA: TGTGCCAGCAGGCGAGGGGTGGTCACCGGGGAGCTGTTTTTT. Protein sequence: CASRRGVVTGELFF.

The chain has TRBV5-1 and TRBJ2-1; 7 positions agree with TRBD2. The CDR3 has 17 residues. Per germline, CDR1 SGHRS and CDR2 YFSETQ. The V segment lost 4 bases and the J segment 7 bases; nucleotides outside the gene matches: 17. As DNA, the CDR3 is TGCGCCAGCAGCCCCCCCTCTCGCGGGGGAAGGTGGAATGAGCAGTTCTTC. Translated, it gives CASSPPSRGGRWNEQFF.

The chain joins TRBV5-1 to TRBJ2-1; D perhaps matches TRBD2 (6 bases). Germline V CDR1 and CDR2: SGHRS, YFSETQ. V lost 5 bases, J lost 8 bases, and 20 bases lay in between. There are 15 residues in the CDR3. CDR3 DNA: TGCGCCAGCAGGGGGGGAAAGGCTCCGGGTTATGAGCAGTTCTTC. It encodes CASRGGKAPGYEQFF. The full variable domain, its missing parts supplied by reference TRBV5-1 and TRBJ2-1, is KAGVTQTPRYLIKTRGQQVTLSCSPISGHRSVSWYQQTPGQGLQFLFEYFSETQRNKGNFPGRFSGRQFSNSRSEMNVSTLELGDSALYLCASRGGKAPGYEQFFGPGTRLTVL.

This clone has just one count. The gene calls are TRBV6-1 and TRBJ1-2; 8 bases align to TRBD1. Trimming at V came to 3 bases and at J to 6 bases, leaving 12 bases not matched to a gene. The CDR3 contains 16 residues. Per the germline V gene, CDR1 is MNHNS and CDR2 is SASEGT. CDR3 sequence (DNA): TGTGCCAGCAGTGAGGGTTTCACACAGGGGGACGATGGCTACACCTTC. Translation gives CASSEGFTQGDDGYTF.

The chain uses TRBV4-1 and TRBJ2-1; TRBD1 matches 7 bases. Germline-derived CDR1 and CDR2 are MGHRA and YSYEKL. CDR3 length: 16 residues. Trimming at V came to 3 bases and at J to 1 base, leaving 6 bases not matched to a gene. The CDR3 nucleotides read TGCGCCAGCAGCCAGACCGGGACAGCTTCCTACAATGAGCAGTTCTTC. Protein sequence: CASSQTGTASYNEQFF.

The CDR3 sequence: CASGTPLGRELQETQYF. In DNA form, the CDR3 reads TGTGCCAGCGGGACTCCCCTCGGGCGGGAGCTCCAAGAGACCCAGTACTTC. The V gene is TRBV2, the J gene TRBJ2-5, with 7 bases aligning to TRBD2. With 8 bases clipped from V and 1 base from J, the junction kept 16 bases outside the gene matches. The CDR3 length is 17 residues. Germline assignment: CDR1 SNHLY and CDR2 FYNNEI.

V usage is TRBV5-1 and J usage is TRBJ2-1; either TRBD1 or TRBD2 may fit D (5 bases each). Between the trimmed V and J ends, which lost 3 bases and 6 bases, there was a span of 13 bases. The germline V gene has CDR1 SGHRS and CDR2 YFSETQ. This CDR3 region has 14 residues. The CDR3 nucleotides read TGCGCCAGCAGCTGGGACCTGTCGGGCAATGAGCAGTTCTTC. Its translation is CASSWDLSGNEQFF.

This clone was seen once. This chain links TRBV6-1 with TRBJ1-2; D not resolved. V was pared by 1 base and J by 4 bases, with 13 bases between. The length of the CDR3 is 15 residues. CDR1 MNHNS and CDR2 SASEGT come from the germline V gene. CDR3 in amino acids: CASSEGESYLYGYTF. In nucleotides, the CDR3 is TGTGCCAGCAGTGAAGGCGAGTCCTACCTCTATGGCTACACCTTC.

In nucleotides, the CDR3 is TGTGCCAGCAGTGAAAGGGGCCGGGGGGCCGGGGAGCTGTTTTTT. It yields the protein CASSERGRGAGELFF. The chain carries TRBV6-1 and TRBJ2-2; 7 nucleotides agree with TRBD2. The length of the CDR3 is 15 residues. Germline V gene data show CDR1 as MNHNS and CDR2 as SASEGT. Trimming at V came to 2 bases and at J to 6 bases, leaving 6 bases not matched to a gene.

The V call is TRBV2, the J call TRBJ1-4; the match to TRBD1 covers 8 bases. This CDR3 region has 15 residues. V lost 5 bases, J lost 3 bases, and 5 bases stayed unmatched. The germline gives CDR1 SNHLY, CDR2 FYNNEI. The CDR3 sequence is CASSTTGGANEKLFF. CDR3 sequence (DNA): TGTGCCAGCAGTACCACAGGGGGGGCTAATGAAAAACTGTTTTTT.

This rearrangement joins TRBV4-1 to TRBJ2-1; TRBD2 might be the D (6 bases). Germline V lookup: CDR1 MGHRA, CDR2 YSYEKL. The CDR3 runs 16 residues. V lost 0 bases and J 0 bases, leaving 9 bases between the germline ends. CDR3 DNA: TGCGCCAGCAGCCAAGATGGGGGGAACTCCTACAATGAGCAGTTCTTC. Translation gives CASSQDGGNSYNEQFF.

The chain uses TRBV10-3 and TRBJ2-2, with D hard to call. Germline loops: CDR1 ENHRY, CDR2 SYGVKD. The V gene lost 4 bases and the J gene lost 6 bases, with 3 bases spanning the gap. CDR3 length: 11 residues. The CDR3 here is CAISGSGELFF. CDR3 bases: TGTGCCATCAGTGGGTCCGGGGAGCTGTTTTTT.

The chain uses TRBV30 and TRBJ1-1; no clear D gene. The germline gives CDR1 GTSNPN, CDR2 SVGIG (reference sequence). The CDR3 sequence is 12 residues long. The V gene lost 3 bases and the J gene lost 4 bases, with 9 bases spanning the gap. The CDR3 spells CAWSPTVTEAFF. The CDR3, as DNA: TGTGCCTGGAGCCCTACAGTCACTGAAGCTTTCTTT.

The gene calls are TRBV19 and TRBJ2-3; no definite D call. In germline, CDR1 is LNHDA, CDR2 SQIVND (reference sequence). V was shortened by 3 bases and J by 5 bases, with 15 bases between the two germline ends. This CDR3 has 15 amino acids. The CDR3 DNA reads as TGTGCCAGTAGTATCAAGGCAATACTGAGAGATACGCAGTATTTT. Translating it yields CASSIKAILRDTQYF.

This rearrangement joins TRBV6-1 to TRBJ1-5, with TRBD1 matching over 9 bases. The germline gives CDR1 MNHNS, CDR2 SASEGT. The CDR3 is made up of 15 amino acids. The V segment lost 5 bases and the J segment 6 bases; nucleotides outside the gene matches: 8. The CDR3 region has the DNA TGTGCCAGCAGTCTACAGGGGGCGGCCGGTCAGCCCCAGCATTTT. This codes for CASSLQGAAGQPQHF.

This clone was seen only once. The chain has TRBV4-1 and TRBJ1-2; tentative D call: TRBD1 (5 bases). From germline, CDR1 is MGHRA and CDR2 YSYEKL. The CDR3 length is 14 residues. Deletions cut 1 base from V and 7 bases from J, with 13 bases between. The CDR3: CASSQARGEGGYTF. Here the CDR3 DNA reads TGCGCCAGCAGCCAAGCGCGGGGGGAGGGTGGCTACACCTTC.